This T cell receptor (beta chain) is drawn from a study of cytomegalovirus exposure and HLA in healthy donors. Study findings and constraints: The availability of immune exposure information extended only to CMV serostatus. Later analysis found that TCR beta chains associated with HLA were more clonally expanded than other, equally common chains. In vitro work confirmed that a few CMV-associated chains recognize CMV antigens.

Remarks on this clone: Its antigen is unidentified.

Trimming took 5 bases from V and 8 from J, leaving 21 bases between them. The CDR3 contains 16 residues. CDR1 MNHEY and CDR2 SMNVEV come from the germline V gene (reference sequence). Samples came from healthy bone marrow donors. Amplification used 60 Vbeta primers and 13 Jbeta primers. Generated by immunoSEQ multiplex PCR, the TCRdb table keeps only in-frame clones and is missing some. Of 110,000 or so clones in the sample, about 78% are singletons; the top ten hold about 5%. The sequence was collected from a woman in her twenties or thirties in good health and CMV-seropositive. The specimen was PBMCs. This chain connects TRBV27 to TRBJ1-4; the D is unclear. The CDR3: CASSQGRSPFDEKLFF. The CDR3 nucleotides are TGTGCCAGCAGTCAAGGGAGATCTCCGTTCGACGAAAAACTGTTTTTT. The variable domain in full, completed from reference TRBV27 and TRBJ1-4, reads EAQVTQNPRYLITVTGKKLTVTCSQNMNHEYMSWYRQDPGLGLRQIYYSMNVEVTDKGDVPEGYKVSRKEKRNFPLILESPSPNQTSLYFCASSQGRSPFDEKLFFGSGTQLSVL.